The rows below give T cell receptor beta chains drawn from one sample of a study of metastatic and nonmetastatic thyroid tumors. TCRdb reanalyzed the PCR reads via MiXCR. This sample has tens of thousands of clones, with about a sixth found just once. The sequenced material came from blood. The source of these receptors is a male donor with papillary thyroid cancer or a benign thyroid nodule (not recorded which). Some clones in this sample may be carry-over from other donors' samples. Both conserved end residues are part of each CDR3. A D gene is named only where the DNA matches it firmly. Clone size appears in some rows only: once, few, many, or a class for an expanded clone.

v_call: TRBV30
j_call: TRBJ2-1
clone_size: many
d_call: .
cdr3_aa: CAGEGRSYNEQFF
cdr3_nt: TGTGCCGGCGAGGGCCGCTCCTACAATGAGCAGTTCTTC

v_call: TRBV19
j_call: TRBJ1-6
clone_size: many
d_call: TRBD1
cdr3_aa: CASTQHPQGADSPLHF
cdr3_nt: TGTGCCAGTACCCAGCACCCACAGGGGGCTGATTCACCCCTCCACTTT

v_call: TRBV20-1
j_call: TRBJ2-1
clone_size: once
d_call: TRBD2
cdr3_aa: CSARHRTSGSWDEQFF
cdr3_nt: TGCAGTGCTAGACACCGGACTAGCGGGAGTTGGGATGAGCAGTTCTTC

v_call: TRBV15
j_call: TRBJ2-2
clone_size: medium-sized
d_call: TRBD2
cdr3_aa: CATTSGDFNTGELFF
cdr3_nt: TGTGCCACGACTAGCGGGGACTTTAACACCGGGGAGCTGTTTTTT

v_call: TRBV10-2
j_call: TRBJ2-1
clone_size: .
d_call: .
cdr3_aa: CASSPGNYNEQSF
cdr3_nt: TGCGCCAGCAGTCCCGGAAACTACAATGAGCAGTCCTTC

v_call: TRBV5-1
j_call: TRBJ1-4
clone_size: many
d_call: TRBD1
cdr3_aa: CASSSGQGGEKLFF
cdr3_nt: TGCGCCAGCAGCTCGGGACAGGGCGGCGAAAAACTGTTTTTT

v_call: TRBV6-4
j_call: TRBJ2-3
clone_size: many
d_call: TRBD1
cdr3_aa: CASSPGQGSDTQYF
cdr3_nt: TGTGCCAGCAGCCCGGGACAGGGTTCAGATACGCAGTATTTT

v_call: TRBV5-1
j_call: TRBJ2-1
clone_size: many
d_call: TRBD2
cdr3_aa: CASSLALAGGVYNEQFF
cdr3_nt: TGCGCCAGCAGCTTGGCCCTGGCGGGGGGTGTCTACAATGAGCAGTTCTTC

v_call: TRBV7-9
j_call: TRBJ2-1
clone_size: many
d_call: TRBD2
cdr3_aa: CASSFTGGDNEQFF
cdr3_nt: TGTGCCAGCAGCTTTACGGGAGGGGACAATGAGCAGTTCTTC

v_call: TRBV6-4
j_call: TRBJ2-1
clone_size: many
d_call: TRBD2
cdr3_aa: CASKSGGDSLGGEQFF
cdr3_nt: TGTGCCAGCAAGAGCGGGGGGGACTCCCTAGGGGGTGAGCAGTTCTTC

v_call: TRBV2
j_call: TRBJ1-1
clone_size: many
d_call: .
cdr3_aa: CASKKDNLNAEAFF
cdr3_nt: TGTGCCAGCAAGAAAGACAACTTAAACGCTGAAGCTTTCTTT

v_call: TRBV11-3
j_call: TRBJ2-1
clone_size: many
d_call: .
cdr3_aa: CASSLIISNEQFF
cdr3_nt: TGTGCCAGCAGCCTAATCATCAGCAATGAGCAGTTCTTC

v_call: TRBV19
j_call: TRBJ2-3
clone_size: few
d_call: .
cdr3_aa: CATVPTFSTDTQYF
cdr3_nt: TGTGCCACCGTTCCTACCTTTAGCACAGATACGCAGTATTTT

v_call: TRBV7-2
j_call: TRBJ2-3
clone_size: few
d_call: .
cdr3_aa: CASSLGIAGDTQYF
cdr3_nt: TGTGCCAGCAGCTTGGGAATCGCGGGAGATACGCAGTATTTT

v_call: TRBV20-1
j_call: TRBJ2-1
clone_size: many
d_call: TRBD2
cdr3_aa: CSAKAGGSYNEQFF
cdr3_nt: TGCAGTGCTAAAGCGGGAGGCTCCTACAATGAGCAGTTCTTC

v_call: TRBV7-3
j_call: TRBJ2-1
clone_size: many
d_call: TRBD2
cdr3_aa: CASSPGGLGNEQFF
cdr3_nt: TGTGCCAGCAGCCCGGGGGGGCTAGGCAATGAGCAGTTCTTC

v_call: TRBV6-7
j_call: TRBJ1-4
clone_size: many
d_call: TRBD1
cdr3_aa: CASSYRPVRRQGVNEKLFF
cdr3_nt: TGTGCCAGCAGTTACCGACCTGTGCGCCGACAGGGGGTGAATGAAAAACTGTTTTTT

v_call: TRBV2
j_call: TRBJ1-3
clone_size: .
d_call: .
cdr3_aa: CASSEVGRRGNTIYF
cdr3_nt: TGTGCCAGCAGTGAAGTGGGACGGCGAGGAAACACCATATATTTT

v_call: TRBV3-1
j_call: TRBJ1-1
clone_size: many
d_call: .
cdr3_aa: CASSHSSTEAFF
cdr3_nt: TGTGCCAGCAGCCACAGTTCCACTGAAGCTTTCTTT

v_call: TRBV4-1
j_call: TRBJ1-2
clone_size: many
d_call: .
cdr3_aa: CASSQGHFYGYTF
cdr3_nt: TGCGCCAGCAGCCAAGGGCATTTCTATGGCTACACCTTC

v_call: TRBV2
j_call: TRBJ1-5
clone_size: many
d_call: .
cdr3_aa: CASSADWGNQPQHF
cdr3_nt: TGTGCCAGCAGTGCGGATTGGGGCAATCAGCCCCAGCATTTT

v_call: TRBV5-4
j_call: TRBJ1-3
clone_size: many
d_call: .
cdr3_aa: CATRPQGAGNTIYF
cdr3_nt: TGTGCCACCCGCCCGCAGGGAGCTGGAAACACCATATATTTT

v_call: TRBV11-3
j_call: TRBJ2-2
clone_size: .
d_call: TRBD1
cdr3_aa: CASSPGQTSNTVELFF
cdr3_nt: TGTGCCAGCAGCCCGGGACAGACCTCTAACACCGTTGAGCTGTTTTTT

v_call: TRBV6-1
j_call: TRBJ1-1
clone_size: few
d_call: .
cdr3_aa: CASAEALGDTEAFF
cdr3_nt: TGTGCCAGTGCAGAGGCGTTGGGTGACACTGAAGCTTTCTTT

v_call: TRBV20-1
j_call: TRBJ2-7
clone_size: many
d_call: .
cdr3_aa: CSAISWRGKEQYF
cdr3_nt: TGCAGTGCTATATCCTGGAGAGGGAAGGAGCAGTACTTC

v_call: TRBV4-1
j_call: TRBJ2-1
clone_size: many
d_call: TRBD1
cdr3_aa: CASSQDGDTGTGGYNEQFF
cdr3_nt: TGCGCCAGCAGCCAAGATGGAGACACCGGGACAGGGGGTTACAATGAGCAGTTCTTC